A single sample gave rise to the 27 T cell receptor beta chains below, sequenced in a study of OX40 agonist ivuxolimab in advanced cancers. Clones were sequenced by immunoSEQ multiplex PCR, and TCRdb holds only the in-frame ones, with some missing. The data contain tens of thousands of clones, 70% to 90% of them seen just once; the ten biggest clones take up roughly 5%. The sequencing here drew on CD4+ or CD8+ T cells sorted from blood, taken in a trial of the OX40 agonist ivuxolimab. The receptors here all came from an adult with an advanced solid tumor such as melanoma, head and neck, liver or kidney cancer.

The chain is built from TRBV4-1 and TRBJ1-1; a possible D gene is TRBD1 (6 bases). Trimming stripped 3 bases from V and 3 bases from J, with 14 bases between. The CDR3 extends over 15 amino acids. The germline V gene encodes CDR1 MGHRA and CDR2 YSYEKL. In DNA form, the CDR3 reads TGCGCCAGCAGCCAGGCCAGGGGAATCGACACTGAAGCTTTCTTT. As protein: CASSQARGIDTEAFF.

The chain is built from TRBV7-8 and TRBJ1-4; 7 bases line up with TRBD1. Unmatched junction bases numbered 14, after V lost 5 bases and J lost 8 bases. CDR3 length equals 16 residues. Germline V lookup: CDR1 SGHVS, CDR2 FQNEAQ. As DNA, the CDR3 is TGTGCCAGCAGCCCTCGGGACAGTCTCAAAGGAGAAAAACTGTTTTTT. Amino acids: CASSPRDSLKGEKLFF.

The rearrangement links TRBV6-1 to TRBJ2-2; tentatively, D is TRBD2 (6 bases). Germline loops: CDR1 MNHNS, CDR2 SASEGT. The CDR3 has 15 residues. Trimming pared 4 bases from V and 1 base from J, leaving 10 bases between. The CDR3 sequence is CASSVWRENTGELFF. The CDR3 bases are TGTGCCAGCAGTGTCTGGCGGGAGAACACCGGGGAGCTGTTTTTT.

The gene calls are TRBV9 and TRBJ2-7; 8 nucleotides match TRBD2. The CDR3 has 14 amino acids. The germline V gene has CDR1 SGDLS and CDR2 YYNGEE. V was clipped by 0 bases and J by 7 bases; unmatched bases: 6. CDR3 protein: CASSVGGLAGEQYF. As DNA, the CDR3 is TGTGCCAGCAGCGTAGGGGGGCTAGCGGGTGAGCAGTACTTC.

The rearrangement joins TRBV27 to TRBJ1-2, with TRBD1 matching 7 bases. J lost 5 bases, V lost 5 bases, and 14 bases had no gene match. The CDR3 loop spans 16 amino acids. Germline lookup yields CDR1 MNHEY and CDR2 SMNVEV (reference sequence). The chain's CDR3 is CASSTIQTGPTYGYTF. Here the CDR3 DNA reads TGTGCCAGCAGTACAATCCAGACAGGGCCCACTTATGGCTACACCTTC.

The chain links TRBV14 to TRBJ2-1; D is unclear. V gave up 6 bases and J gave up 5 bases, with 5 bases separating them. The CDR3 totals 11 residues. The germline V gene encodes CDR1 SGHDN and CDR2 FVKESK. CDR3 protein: CASSPNNEQFF. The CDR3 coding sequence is TGTGCCAGCAGTCCTAACAATGAGCAGTTCTTC.

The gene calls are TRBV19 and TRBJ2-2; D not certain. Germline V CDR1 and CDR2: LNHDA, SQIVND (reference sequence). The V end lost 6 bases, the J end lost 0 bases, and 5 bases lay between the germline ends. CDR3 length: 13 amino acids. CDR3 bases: TGTGCCAGTAGGGATTCGAACACCGGGGAGCTGTTTTTT. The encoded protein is CASRDSNTGELFF.

CDR3 sequence (DNA): TGTGCCAGCAGCATTAAAGTGGAGACCCAGTACTTC. Amino acids: CASSIKVETQYF. The chain recombines TRBV7-9 with TRBJ2-5; D not resolved. The CDR3 is 12 residues long. Germline loops: CDR1 SEHNR, CDR2 FQNEAQ (reference sequence). V was shortened by 5 bases and J by 5 bases, with 9 bases between the two germline ends.

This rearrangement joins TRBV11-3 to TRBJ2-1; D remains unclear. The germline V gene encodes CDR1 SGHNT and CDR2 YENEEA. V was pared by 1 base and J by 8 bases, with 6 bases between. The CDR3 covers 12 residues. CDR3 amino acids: CASSLGRDEQFF. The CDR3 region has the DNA TGTGCCAGCAGCTTAGGACGGGATGAGCAGTTCTTC.

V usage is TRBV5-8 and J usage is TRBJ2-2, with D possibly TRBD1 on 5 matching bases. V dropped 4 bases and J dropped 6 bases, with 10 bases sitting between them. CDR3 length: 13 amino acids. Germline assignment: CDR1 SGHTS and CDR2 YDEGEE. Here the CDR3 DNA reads TGTGCCAGCAGCGCCAGGGTTCCCGGGGAGCTGTTTTTT. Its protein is CASSARVPGELFF.

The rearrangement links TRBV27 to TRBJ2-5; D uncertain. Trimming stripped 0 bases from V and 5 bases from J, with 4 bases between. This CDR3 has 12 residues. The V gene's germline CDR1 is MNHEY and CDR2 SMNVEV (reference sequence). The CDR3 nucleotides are TGTGCCAGCAGTTTATCTGGGGAGACCCAGTACTTC. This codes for CASSLSGETQYF.

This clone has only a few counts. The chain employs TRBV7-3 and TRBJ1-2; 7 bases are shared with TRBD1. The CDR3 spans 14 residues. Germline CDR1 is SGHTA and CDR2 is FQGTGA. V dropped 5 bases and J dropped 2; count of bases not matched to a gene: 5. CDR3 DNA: TGTGCCAGCAGCCCCCAACAGGGGAACTATGGCTACACCTTC. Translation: CASSPQQGNYGYTF.

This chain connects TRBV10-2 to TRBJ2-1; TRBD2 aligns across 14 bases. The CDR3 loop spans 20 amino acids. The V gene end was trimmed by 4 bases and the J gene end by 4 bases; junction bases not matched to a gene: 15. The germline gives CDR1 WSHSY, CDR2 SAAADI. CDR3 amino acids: CASSGRTSGRIPFLYNEQFF. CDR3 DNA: TGCGCCAGCAGTGGTCGGACTAGCGGGAGGATCCCCTTTTTATACAATGAGCAGTTCTTC.

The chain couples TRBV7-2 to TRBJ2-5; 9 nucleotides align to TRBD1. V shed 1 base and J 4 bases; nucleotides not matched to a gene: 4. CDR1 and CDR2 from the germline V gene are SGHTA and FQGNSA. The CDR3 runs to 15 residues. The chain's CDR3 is CASSLGDRVGETQYF. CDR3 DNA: TGTGCCAGCAGCTTAGGGGACAGGGTAGGAGAGACCCAGTACTTC.

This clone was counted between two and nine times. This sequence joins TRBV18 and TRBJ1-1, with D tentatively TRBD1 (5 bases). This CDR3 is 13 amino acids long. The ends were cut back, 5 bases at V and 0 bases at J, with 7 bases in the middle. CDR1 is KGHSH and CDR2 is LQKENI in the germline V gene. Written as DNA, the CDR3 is TGTGCCAGCTCAGTGACAGTGAACACTGAAGCTTTCTTT. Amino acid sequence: CASSVTVNTEAFF.

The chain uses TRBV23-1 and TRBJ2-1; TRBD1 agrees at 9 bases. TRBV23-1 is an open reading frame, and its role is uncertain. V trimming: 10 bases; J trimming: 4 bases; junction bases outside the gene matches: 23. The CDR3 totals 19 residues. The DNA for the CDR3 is TGCGCCACCTTAAAAGGGGGACAGGGCCCGGACAAGGGGTACAATGAGCAGTTCTTC. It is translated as CATLKGGQGPDKGYNEQFF.

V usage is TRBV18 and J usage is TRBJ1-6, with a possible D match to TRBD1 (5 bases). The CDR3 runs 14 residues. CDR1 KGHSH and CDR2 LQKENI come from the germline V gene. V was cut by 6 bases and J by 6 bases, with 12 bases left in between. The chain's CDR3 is CASSAWGLNSPLHF. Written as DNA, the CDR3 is TGTGCCAGCTCGGCCTGGGGCCTTAATTCACCCCTCCACTTT.

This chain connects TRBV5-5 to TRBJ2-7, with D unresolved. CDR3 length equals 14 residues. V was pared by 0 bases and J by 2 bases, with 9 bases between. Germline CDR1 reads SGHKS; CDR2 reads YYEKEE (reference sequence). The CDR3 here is CASSLEAAAYEQYF. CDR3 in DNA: TGTGCCAGCAGCTTGGAGGCTGCAGCCTACGAGCAGTACTTC.

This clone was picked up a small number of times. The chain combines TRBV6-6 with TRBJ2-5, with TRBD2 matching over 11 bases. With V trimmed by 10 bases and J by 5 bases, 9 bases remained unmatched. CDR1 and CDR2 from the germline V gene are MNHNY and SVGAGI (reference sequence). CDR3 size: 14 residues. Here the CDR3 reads CATLTSGRAETQYF. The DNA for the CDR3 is TGTGCCACCCTAACTAGCGGGAGAGCCGAGACCCAGTACTTC.

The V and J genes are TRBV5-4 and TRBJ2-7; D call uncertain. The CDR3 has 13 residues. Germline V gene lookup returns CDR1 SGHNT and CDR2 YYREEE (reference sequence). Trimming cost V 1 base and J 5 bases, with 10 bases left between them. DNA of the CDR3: TGTGCCAGCAGCTTGTTTCGGGTCCACGAGCAGTACTTC. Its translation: CASSLFRVHEQYF. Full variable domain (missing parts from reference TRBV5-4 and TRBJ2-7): ETGVTQSPTHLIKTRGQQVTLRCSSQSGHNTVSWYQQALGQGPQFIFQYYREEENGRGNFPPRFSGLQFPNYSSELNVNALELDDSALYLCASSLFRVHEQYFGPGTRLTVT.

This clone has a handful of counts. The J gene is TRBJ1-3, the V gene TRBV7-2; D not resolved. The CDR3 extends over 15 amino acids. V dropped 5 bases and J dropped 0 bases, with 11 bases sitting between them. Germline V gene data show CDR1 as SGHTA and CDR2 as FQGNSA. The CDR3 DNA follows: TGTGCCAGCAGCACCCGACGGCTCTCTGGAAACACCATATATTTT. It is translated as CASSTRRLSGNTIYF.

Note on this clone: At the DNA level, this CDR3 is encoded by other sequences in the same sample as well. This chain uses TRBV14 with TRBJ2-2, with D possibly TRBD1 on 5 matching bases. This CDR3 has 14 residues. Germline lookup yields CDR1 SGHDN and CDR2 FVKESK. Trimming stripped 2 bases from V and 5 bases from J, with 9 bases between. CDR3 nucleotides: TGTGCCAGCAGCCAACAGGGAAATACCGGGGAGCTGTTTTTT. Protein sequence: CASSQQGNTGELFF. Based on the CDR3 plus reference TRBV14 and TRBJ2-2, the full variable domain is EAGVTQFPSHSVIEKGQTVTLRCDPISGHDNLYWYRRVMGKEIKFLLHFVKESKQDESGMPNNRFLAERTGGTYSTLKVQPAELEDSGVYFCASSQQGNTGELFFGEGSRLTVL.

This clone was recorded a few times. The CDR3 spells CASSPLAGRVHYEQYF. CDR3 DNA sequence: TGTGCCAGCAGTCCCTTAGCGGGAAGGGTCCACTACGAGCAGTACTTC. The gene calls are TRBV28 and TRBJ2-7; 8 bases agree with TRBD2. The CDR3 consists of 16 residues. Germline CDR1 MDHEN, CDR2 SYDVKM. J gave up 3 bases and V 5 bases, and 12 bases lay outside the gene matches.

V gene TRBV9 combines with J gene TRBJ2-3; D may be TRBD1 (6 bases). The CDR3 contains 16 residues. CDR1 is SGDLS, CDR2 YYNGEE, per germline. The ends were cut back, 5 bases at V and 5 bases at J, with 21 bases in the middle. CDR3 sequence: CASSMGRGQQIDTQYF. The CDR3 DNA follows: TGTGCCAGCAGTATGGGCCGAGGACAGCAGATAGATACGCAGTATTTT. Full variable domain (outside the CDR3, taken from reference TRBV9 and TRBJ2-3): DSGVTQTPKHLITATGQRVTLRCSPRSGDLSVYWYQQSLDQGLQFLIQYYNGEERAKGNILERFSAQQFPDLHSELNLSSLELGDSALYFCASSMGRGQQIDTQYFGPGTRLTVL.

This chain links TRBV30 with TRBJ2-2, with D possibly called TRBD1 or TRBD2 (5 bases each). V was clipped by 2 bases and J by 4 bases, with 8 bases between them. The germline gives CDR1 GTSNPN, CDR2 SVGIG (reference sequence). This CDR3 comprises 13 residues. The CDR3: CAWSSGTTGELFF. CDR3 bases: TGTGCCTGGAGTTCGGGGACCACCGGGGAGCTGTTTTTT. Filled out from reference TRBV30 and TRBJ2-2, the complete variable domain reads SQTIHQWPATLVQPVGSPLSLECTVEGTSNPNLYWYRQAAGRGLQLLFYSVGIGQISSEVPQNLSASRPQDRQFILSSKKLLLSDSGFYLCAWSSGTTGELFFGEGSRLTVL.

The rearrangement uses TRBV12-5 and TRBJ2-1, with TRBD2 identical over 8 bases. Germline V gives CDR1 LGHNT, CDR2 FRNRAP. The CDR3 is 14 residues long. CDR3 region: CASKRESSYNEQFF. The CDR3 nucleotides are TGTGCCAGCAAGCGGGAGAGCTCCTACAATGAGCAGTTCTTC.

CDR3 amino acids: CASSLSQGSYEQYF. In nucleotides, the CDR3 is TGTGCCAGCAGTTTATCCCAGGGCTCCTACGAGCAGTACTTC. The chain is built from TRBV28 and TRBJ2-7; a weak D match, TRBD1 (5 bases). The CDR3 extends over 14 amino acids. V was clipped by 1 base and J by 0 bases, with 7 bases between them. CDR1 MDHEN and CDR2 SYDVKM come from the germline V gene.